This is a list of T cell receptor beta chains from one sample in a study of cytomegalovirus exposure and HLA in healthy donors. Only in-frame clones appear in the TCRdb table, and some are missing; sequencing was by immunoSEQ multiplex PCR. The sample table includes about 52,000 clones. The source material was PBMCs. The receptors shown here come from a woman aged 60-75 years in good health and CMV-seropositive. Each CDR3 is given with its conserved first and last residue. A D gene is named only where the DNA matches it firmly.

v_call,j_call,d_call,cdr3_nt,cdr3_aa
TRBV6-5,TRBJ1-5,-,TGTGCCAGCAGTACAGGGCAGGGGAGCAATCAGCCCCAGCATTTT,CASSTGQGSNQPQHF
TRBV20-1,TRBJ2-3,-,TGCAGTGCAAACAGGGAACCTACGCAGTATTTT,CSANREPTQYF
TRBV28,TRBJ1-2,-,TGTGCCAGCAGCCTCTTTGGACAGTTCTATGGCTACACCTTC,CASSLFGQFYGYTF
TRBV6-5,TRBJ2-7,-,TGTGCCAGCAGCCCGGACTCGGGCGAGCAGTACTTC,CASSPDSGEQYF
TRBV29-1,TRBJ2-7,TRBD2,TGCAGCGTTGAAGATTGGACTAGCGGTTCCTACGAGCAGTACTTC,CSVEDWTSGSYEQYF
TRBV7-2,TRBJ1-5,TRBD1,TGTGCCAGCAGCGTAACAGGGGGCGATGGCAATCAGCCCCAGCATTTT,CASSVTGGDGNQPQHF
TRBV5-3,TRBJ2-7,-,TGTGCCAGAAGCTTACCCAGGTCCACCTCCTACGAGCAGTACTTC,CARSLPRSTSYEQYF
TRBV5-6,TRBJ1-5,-,TGTGCCAGCAGCCGCATCCAGGGTGGCCAGCCCCAGCATTTT,CASSRIQGGQPQHF
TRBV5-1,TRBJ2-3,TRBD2,TGCGCCAGCAGCCCCTACGGGGGGGGGATAAATACGCAGTATTTT,CASSPYGGGINTQYF
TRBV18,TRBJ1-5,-,TGTGCCAGCTCCTCGGGGTTAAGTCAGCCCCAGCATTTT,CASSSGLSQPQHF
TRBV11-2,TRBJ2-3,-,TGTGCCAGCAGCTTCGGGACTCGGCCGGCAGATACGCAGTATTTT,CASSFGTRPADTQYF
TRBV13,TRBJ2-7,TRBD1,TGTGCCAGCAGCTTGAGGACAGGGGGCGAGCAGTACTTC,CASSLRTGGEQYF
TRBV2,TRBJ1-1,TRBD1,TGTGCCAGCAGTTCGGACAGGGGGAGGACTGAAGCTTTCTTT,CASSSDRGRTEAFF
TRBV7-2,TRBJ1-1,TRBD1,TGTGCCAGCAGCCAACAGGGACAGGGGAGAAGGGTAGAAGCTTTCTTT,CASSQQGQGRRVEAFF
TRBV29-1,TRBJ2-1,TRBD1,TGCAGCACCCGGACAGGGACCAACAATGAGCAGTTCTTC,CSTRTGTNNEQFF
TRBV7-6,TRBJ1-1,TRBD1,TGTGCCAGCAGTCAGACAGGGGGAGTGACTGAAGCTTTCTTT,CASSQTGGVTEAFF
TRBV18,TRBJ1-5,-,TGTGCCAGCTCACCAGAGGGGGATCAGCCCCAGCATTTT,CASSPEGDQPQHF
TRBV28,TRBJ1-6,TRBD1,TGTGCCAGCAGTGACGATCCGGGACAGGGTCGTTCACCCCTCCACTTT,CASSDDPGQGRSPLHF